These 23 T cell receptor beta chains originate from one sample sequenced in a study of T cell repertoires in cytomegalovirus infection. From the reads, TCRdb called clonotypes with MiXCR, one entry per CDR3 protein. The sample contains around 540,000 distinct CDR3 sequences, about 33% of which appear only once. No antigens are known for them. Sample: cultured PBMCs, taken from culture after CMV antigen stimulation. These receptors were collected from a human donor in good health (CMV status not recorded). Some clones in this sample may be carry-over from other donors' samples.

This clonotype was detected ten times or more. The chain combines TRBV7-2 with TRBJ2-3; TRBD1 agrees at 7 bases. CDR3 length equals 17 residues. The germline V gene encodes CDR1 SGHTA and CDR2 FQGNSA. V shed 5 bases, J shed 0 bases, and the junction held 11 bases outside the gene matches. The CDR3 loop reads CASSLTFTGASTDTQYF. The CDR3 bases are TGTGCCAGCAGCCTAACTTTTACAGGGGCGAGCACAGATACGCAGTATTTT.

This clonotype occurred a few times. The V and J genes are TRBV7-9 and TRBJ2-1; maybe TRBD2 (6 bases). CDR1 and CDR2 from the germline V gene are SEHNR and FQNEAQ (reference sequence). Trimming left V 6 bases short and J 8 bases short, with 11 bases between. This CDR3 has 12 amino acids. The DNA for the CDR3 is TGTGCCAGCAGTCGGGGGTCGTATGAGCAGTTCTTC. This encodes CASSRGSYEQFF.

The chain's CDR3 is CASSYSLAGGGNEQFF. The CDR3 nucleotides read TGTGCCAGCAGTTACTCCCTAGCGGGAGGAGGCAATGAGCAGTTCTTC. V and J are TRBV6-2 or TRBV6-3 and TRBJ2-1; 11 bases map to TRBD2. V lost 0 bases to trimming and J lost 6 bases; unmatched junction nucleotides: 4. This CDR3 has 16 amino acids. CDR1 is MNHEY, CDR2 SVGEGT, per germline.

The rearrangement uses TRBV9 and TRBJ2-1; D is possibly TRBD1 or TRBD2 (5 bases each). Germline V lookup: CDR1 SGDLS, CDR2 YYNGEE. This CDR3 is 15 amino acids long. Trimming left V 4 bases short and J 7 bases short, with 18 bases between. CDR3 loop: CASSPGTASWNEQFF. As DNA, the CDR3 is TGTGCCAGCAGCCCCGGGACCGCGAGTTGGAATGAGCAGTTCTTC.

A few counts support this clonotype. The chain employs TRBV7-9 and TRBJ2-7, with D maybe TRBD2 (6 bases). V shed 1 base and J shed 7 bases, with 17 bases lying between them. The CDR3 is 15 amino acids. Germline CDR1 reads SEHNR; CDR2 reads FQNEAQ (reference sequence). The CDR3, as DNA: TGTGCCAGCAGCTTAGGGAGCCCCGGGGGAGCTGAGCAGTACTTC. This codes for CASSLGSPGGAEQYF.

This clonotype was found a few times. The CDR3 nucleotides are TGTGCCAGCAGCCCGCGCGGGGGGGATGGCTACACCTTC. Protein sequence: CASSPRGGDGYTF. The V gene is TRBV7-2, the J gene TRBJ1-2; tentatively, D is TRBD1 (5 bases). The CDR3 contains 13 residues. CDR1 and CDR2 (germline): SGHTA, FQGNSA. V was clipped by 5 bases and J by 6 bases, with 13 bases between them.

The genes are TRBV27 and TRBJ2-5, with 9 bases that match TRBD1. The trim removed 4 bases at V and 5 bases at J, leaving 11 bases unmatched. The CDR3 has 16 residues. CDR1 MNHEY and CDR2 SMNVEV come from the germline V gene (reference sequence). The CDR3 loop reads CASSWGWDRVSETQYF. The CDR3 region has the DNA TGTGCCAGCAGTTGGGGATGGGACAGGGTGTCTGAGACCCAGTACTTC.

This clonotype was detected a few times. The rearrangement joins TRBV6-2 or TRBV6-3 to TRBJ2-3; D may be TRBD2 (5 bases). Trimming pared 9 bases from V and 11 bases from J, leaving 15 bases between. Germline CDR1 and CDR2: MNHEY and SVGEGT. This CDR3 is built from 11 residues. CDR3 sequence: CASKGLLVQYF. Here the CDR3 DNA reads TGTGCCAGTAAAGGACTCCTAGTGCAGTATTTT.

The chain links TRBV20-1 to TRBJ2-1, with 16 bases aligning to TRBD2. In germline, CDR1 is DFQATT, CDR2 SNEGSKA (reference sequence). This CDR3 has 14 residues. The CDR3 is CSTGTSGRVGEQFF. Here the CDR3 DNA reads TGCAGCACCGGGACTAGCGGGAGGGTCGGTGAGCAGTTCTTC.

This clonotype was recorded a few times. This rearrangement joins TRBV28 to TRBJ2-1; the D gene could be TRBD1 or TRBD2 (5 bases each). Trimming took off 7 bases at V and 2 bases at J, with 12 bases between the two ends. CDR1 is MDHEN, CDR2 SYDVKM, per germline. The CDR3 length is 14 residues. The CDR3 sequence is CASIPGTAYNEQFF. The CDR3 DNA is TGTGCCAGCATCCCCGGGACGGCCTACAATGAGCAGTTCTTC.

The chain employs TRBV6-5 and TRBJ2-5; D might be TRBD1 or TRBD2, each matching 5 bases. Deletions cut 8 bases from V and 9 bases from J, with 13 bases between. The CDR3 sequence is 11 residues long. The V gene's germline CDR1 is MNHEY and CDR2 SVGAGI. In DNA, the CDR3 is TGTGCCAGCCGGGGTCTGGGGGCCCAGTACTTC. It translates to CASRGLGAQYF.

The CDR3: CAISESMTGGYGANVLTF. DNA for the CDR3: TGTGCCATCAGTGAGTCGATGACAGGGGGCTATGGGGCCAACGTCCTGACTTTC. This chain links TRBV10-3 with TRBJ2-6; 10 bases are a match to TRBD1. Germline CDR1 is ENHRY and CDR2 is SYGVKD. After removal of 0 bases from V and 3 bases from J, the junction contained 5 bases not matched to a gene. There are 18 residues in the CDR3.

V and J are TRBV7-8 and TRBJ1-4; D call uncertain. Per the germline V gene, CDR1 is SGHVS and CDR2 is FQNEAQ. V lost 5 bases and J 0 bases, leaving 7 bases between the germline ends. The CDR3 sequence is 14 residues long. The CDR3 sequence is CASSAGTTNEKLFF. Here the CDR3 DNA reads TGTGCCAGCAGCGCTGGCACAACTAATGAAAAACTGTTTTTT.

A remark on this clonotype: At one end the junction does not follow the germline gene, possibly because of a read error. The rearrangement links TRBV7-2 to TRBJ1-4; 8 bases are shared with TRBD1. Germline CDR1 is SGHTA and CDR2 is FQGNSA. The CDR3 spans 16 residues. CDR3 in amino acids: CASTLVPGGFNEKLFF. CDR3 coding DNA: TGTGCCAGCACCTTAGTACCAGGGGGCTTCAATGAAAAACTGTTTTTT.

CDR3 bases: TGCAGCGTTGTAGCGGGTACCGGGGAGCTGTTTTTT. It specifies CSVVAGTGELFF. This sequence joins TRBV29-1 and TRBJ2-2; 7 positions agree with TRBD2. CDR3 size: 12 residues. Looked up from germline, CDR1 is SQVTM and CDR2 is ANQGSEA. J lost 5 bases, V lost 4 bases, and 1 base had no gene match.

CDR3 sequence (DNA): TGTGCCAGCATTCTAGCGGGAGGGCCCTCCAATGAGCAGTTCTTC. Translated: CASILAGGPSNEQFF. The V call is TRBV12-3 or TRBV12-4, the J call TRBJ2-1, with 12 bases matching TRBD2. J lost 6 bases, V lost 7 bases, and 7 bases had no gene match. The length of the CDR3 is 15 residues.

This chain's CDR3 is CASSWGLAGVSYEQYF. CDR3 DNA: TGTGCCAGCAGTTGGGGACTAGCGGGAGTTTCGTACGAGCAGTACTTC. The V and J genes are TRBV6-2 or TRBV6-3 and TRBJ2-7, with 14 bases matching TRBD2. CDR1 is MNHEY, CDR2 SVGEGT, per germline. The CDR3 consists of 16 residues. Germline trimming cut 4 bases from V and 4 bases from J; bases unmatched to any gene: 6.

This sequence joins TRBV19 and TRBJ2-5; 9 nucleotides agree with TRBD2. CDR3 length equals 15 residues. The V gene's germline CDR1 is LNHDA and CDR2 SQIVND (reference sequence). The trim removed 3 bases at V and 1 base at J, leaving 3 bases unmatched. The CDR3, as DNA: TGTGCCAGTAGTATCGCGGGAGGGGGCCAAGAGACCCAGTACTTC. Protein sequence: CASSIAGGGQETQYF.

This clonotype turned up a few times. The chain links TRBV24-1 to TRBJ2-1; 9 nucleotides match TRBD2. Germline values: CDR1 KGHDR, CDR2 SFDVKD. The CDR3 extends over 17 amino acids. V dropped 1 base and J dropped 4; count of bases not matched to a gene: 7. CDR3 nucleotide sequence: TGTGCCACCAGTGATTTCGGGGCGGGAGGGTATTACAATGAGCAGTTCTTC. The encoded protein is CATSDFGAGGYYNEQFF.

The chain links TRBV11-3 to TRBJ2-2; D unclear. The CDR3 has 15 residues. CDR1 is SGHNT and CDR2 is YENEEA in the germline V gene. V dropped 4 bases and J dropped 3 bases, with 12 bases sitting between them. CDR3 loop: CASSSVIGYTGELFF. The CDR3 nucleotides are TGTGCCAGCAGCTCTGTTATAGGGTACACCGGGGAGCTGTTTTTT. The whole variable domain, filled in from reference TRBV11-3 and TRBJ2-2, reads EAGVVQSPRYKIIEKKQPVAFWCNPISGHNTLYWYLQNLGQGPELLIRYENEEAVDDSQLPKDRFSAERLKGVDSTLKIQPAELGDSAVYLCASSSVIGYTGELFFGEGSRLTVL.

The chain combines TRBV20-1 with TRBJ2-3; D may match TRBD1 or TRBD2 (6 bases each). This CDR3 region has 14 residues. CDR1 and CDR2 (germline): DFQATT, SNEGSKA (reference sequence). Trimming removed 6 bases from V and 1 base from J, with 14 bases in between. The CDR3 region has the DNA TGCAGTGCCCCCACCGGGGGCGGCACAGATACGCAGTATTTT. Translated, it gives CSAPTGGGTDTQYF.

This clonotype was found a few times. CDR3 bases: TGTGCCAGCAGTCCCCAGGGAGGGTTTCATTACGACTACACCTTC. Protein sequence: CASSPQGGFHYDYTF. This chain joins TRBV27 and TRBJ1-2; a weak D match, TRBD1 (5 bases). Germline CDR1 reads MNHEY; CDR2 reads SMNVEV (reference sequence). V gave up 5 bases and J gave up 10 bases, with 23 bases separating them. The CDR3 totals 15 residues.

This clonotype has only a few counts. For the CDR3, the DNA is TGTGCCAGCAGTTCCCTGGGGGCCAACGTCCTGACTTTC. Amino acid sequence: CASSSLGANVLTF. The rearrangement joins TRBV27 to TRBJ2-6; D uncertain. This CDR3 spans 13 amino acids. Trimming pared 4 bases from V and 4 bases from J, leaving 5 bases between. Germline V gives CDR1 MNHEY, CDR2 SMNVEV (reference sequence).